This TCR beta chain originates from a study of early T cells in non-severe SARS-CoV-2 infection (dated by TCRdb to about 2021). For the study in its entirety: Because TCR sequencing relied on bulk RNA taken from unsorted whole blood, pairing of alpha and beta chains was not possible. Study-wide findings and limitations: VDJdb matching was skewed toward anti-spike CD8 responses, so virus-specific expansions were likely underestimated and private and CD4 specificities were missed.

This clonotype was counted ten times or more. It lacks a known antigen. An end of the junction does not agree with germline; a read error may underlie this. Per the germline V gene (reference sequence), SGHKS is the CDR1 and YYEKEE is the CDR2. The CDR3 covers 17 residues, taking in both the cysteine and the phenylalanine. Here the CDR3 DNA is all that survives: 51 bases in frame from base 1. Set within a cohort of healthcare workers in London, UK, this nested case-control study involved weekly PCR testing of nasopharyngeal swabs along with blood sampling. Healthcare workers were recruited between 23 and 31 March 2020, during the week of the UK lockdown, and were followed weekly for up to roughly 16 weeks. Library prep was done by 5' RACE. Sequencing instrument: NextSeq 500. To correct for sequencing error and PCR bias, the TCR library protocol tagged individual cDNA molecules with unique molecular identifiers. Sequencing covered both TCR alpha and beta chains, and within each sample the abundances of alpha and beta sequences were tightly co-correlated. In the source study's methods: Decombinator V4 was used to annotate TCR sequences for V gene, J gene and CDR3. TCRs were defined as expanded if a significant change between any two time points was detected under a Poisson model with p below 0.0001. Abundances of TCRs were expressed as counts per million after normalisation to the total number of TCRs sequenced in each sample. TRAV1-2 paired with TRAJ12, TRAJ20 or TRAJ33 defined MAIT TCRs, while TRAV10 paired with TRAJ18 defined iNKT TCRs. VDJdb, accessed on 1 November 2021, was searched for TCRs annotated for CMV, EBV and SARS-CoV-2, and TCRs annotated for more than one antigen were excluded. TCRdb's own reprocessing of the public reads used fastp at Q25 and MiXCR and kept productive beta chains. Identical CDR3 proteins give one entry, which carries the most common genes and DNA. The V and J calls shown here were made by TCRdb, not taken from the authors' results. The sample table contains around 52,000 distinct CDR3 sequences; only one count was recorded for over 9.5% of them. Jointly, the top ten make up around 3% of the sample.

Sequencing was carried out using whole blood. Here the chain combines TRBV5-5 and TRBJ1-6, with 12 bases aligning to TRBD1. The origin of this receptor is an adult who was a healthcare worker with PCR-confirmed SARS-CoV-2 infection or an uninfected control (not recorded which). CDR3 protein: CASSSPGQGAGDSPLHF. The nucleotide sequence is TGTGCCAGCAGCTCCCCGGGACAGGGGGCTGGGGATTCACCCCTCCATTTT.